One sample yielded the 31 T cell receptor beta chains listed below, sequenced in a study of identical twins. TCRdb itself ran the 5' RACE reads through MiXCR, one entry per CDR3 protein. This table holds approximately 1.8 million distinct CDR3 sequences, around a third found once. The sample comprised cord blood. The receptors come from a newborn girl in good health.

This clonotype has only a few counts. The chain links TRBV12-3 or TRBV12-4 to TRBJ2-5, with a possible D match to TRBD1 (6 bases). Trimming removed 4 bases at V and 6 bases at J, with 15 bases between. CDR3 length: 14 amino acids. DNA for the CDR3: TGTGCCAGCAGTTCCTGGGGGCAAGCAAAGACCCAGTACTTC. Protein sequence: CASSSWGQAKTQYF.

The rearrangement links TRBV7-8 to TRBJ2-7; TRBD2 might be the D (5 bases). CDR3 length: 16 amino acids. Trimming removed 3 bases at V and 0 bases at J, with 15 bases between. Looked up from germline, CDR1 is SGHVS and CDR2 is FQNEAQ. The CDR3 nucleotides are TGTGCCAGCAGCTTCTCCCCGGGAAGGACCTCCTACGAGCAGTACTTC. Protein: CASSFSPGRTSYEQYF.

In nucleotides, the CDR3 is TGCAGTGCTAGAGATCGACTAGCGGGGGGCGGCACAGATACGCAGTATTTT. Translating gives CSARDRLAGGGTDTQYF. The gene calls are TRBV20-1 and TRBJ2-3, with TRBD2 matching 13 bases. V lost 0 bases to trimming and J lost 1 base; unmatched junction nucleotides: 4. Per the germline V gene, CDR1 is DFQATT and CDR2 is SNEGSKA (reference sequence). The CDR3 is 17 residues long.

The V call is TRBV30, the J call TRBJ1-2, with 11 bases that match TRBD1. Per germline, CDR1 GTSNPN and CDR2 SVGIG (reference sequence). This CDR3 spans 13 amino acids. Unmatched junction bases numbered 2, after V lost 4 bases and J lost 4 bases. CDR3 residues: CAWTGTGGYGYTF. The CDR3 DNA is TGTGCCTGGACCGGGACAGGGGGCTATGGCTACACCTTC.

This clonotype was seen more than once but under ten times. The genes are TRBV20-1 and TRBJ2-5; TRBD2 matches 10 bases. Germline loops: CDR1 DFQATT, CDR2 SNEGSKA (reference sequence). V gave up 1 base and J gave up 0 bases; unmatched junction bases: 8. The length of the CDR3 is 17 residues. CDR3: CSARGWGTSVNQETQYF. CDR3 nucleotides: TGCAGTGCTAGAGGCTGGGGGACTAGCGTAAACCAAGAGACCCAGTACTTC.

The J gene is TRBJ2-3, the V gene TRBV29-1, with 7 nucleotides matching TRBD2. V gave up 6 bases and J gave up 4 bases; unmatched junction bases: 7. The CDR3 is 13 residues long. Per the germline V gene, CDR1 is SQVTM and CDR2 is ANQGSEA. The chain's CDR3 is CSVGLVAADTQYF. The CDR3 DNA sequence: TGCAGCGTAGGACTAGTTGCCGCAGATACGCAGTATTTT.

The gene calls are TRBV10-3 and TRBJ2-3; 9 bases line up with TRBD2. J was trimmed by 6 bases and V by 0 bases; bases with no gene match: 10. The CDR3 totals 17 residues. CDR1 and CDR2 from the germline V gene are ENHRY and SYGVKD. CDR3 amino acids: CAISESGRLAGHDTQYF. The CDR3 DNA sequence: TGTGCCATCAGTGAGTCAGGCCGGCTAGCGGGGCACGATACGCAGTATTTT.

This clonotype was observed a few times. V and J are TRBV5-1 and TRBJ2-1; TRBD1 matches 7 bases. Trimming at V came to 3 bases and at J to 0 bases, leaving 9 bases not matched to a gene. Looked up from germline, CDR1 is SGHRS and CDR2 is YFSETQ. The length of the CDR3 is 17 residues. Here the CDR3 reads CASSWSNRGSSYNEQFF. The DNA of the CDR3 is TGCGCCAGCAGCTGGAGTAACAGGGGCAGCTCCTACAATGAGCAGTTCTTC.

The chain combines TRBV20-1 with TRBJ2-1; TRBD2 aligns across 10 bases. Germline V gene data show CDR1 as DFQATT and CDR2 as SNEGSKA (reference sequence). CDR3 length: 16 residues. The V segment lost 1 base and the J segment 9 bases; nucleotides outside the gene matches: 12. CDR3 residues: CSARGGASGRYGEQFF. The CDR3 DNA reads TGCAGTGCTAGAGGAGGGGCTAGCGGGAGATATGGTGAGCAGTTCTTC.

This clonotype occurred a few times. The CDR3 DNA sequence: TGCAGTGCTAGCTCAGTCCCGGACAGGCCGAATGAAAAACTGTTTTTT. Its translation is CSASSVPDRPNEKLFF. This sequence joins TRBV20-1 and TRBJ1-4, with 7 nucleotides matching TRBD1. CDR1 is DFQATT, CDR2 SNEGSKA, per germline (reference sequence). V was pared by 3 bases and J by 5 bases, with 12 bases of the junction left unmatched. The CDR3 is made up of 16 amino acids.

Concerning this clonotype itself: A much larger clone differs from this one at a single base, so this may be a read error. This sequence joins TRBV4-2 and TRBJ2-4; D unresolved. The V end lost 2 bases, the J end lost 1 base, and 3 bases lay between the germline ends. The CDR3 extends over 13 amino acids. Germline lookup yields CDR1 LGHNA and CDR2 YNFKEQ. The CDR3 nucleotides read TGTGCCAGCAGCCAAAACGCCAAAAACATTCAGTACTTC. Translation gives CASSQNAKNIQYF.

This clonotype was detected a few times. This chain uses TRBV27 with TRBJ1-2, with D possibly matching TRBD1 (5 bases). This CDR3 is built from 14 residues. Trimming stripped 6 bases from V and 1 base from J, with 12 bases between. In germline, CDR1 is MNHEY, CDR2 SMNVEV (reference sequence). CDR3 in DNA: TGTGCCAGCAGACTAGACAGACTTAACTATGGCTACACCTTC. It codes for CASRLDRLNYGYTF.

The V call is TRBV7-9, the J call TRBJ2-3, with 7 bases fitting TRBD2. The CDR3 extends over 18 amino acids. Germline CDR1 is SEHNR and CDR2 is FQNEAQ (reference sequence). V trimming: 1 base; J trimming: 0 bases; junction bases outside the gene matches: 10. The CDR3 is CASSLGARSGKSTDTQYF. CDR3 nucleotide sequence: TGTGCCAGCAGCTTAGGGGCTCGAAGCGGGAAAAGCACAGATACGCAGTATTTT.

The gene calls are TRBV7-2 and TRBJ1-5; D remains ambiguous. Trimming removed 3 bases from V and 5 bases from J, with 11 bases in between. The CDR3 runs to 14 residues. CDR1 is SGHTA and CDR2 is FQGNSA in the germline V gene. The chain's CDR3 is CASSFYWADQPQHF. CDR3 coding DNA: TGTGCCAGCAGCTTCTACTGGGCGGATCAGCCCCAGCATTTT.

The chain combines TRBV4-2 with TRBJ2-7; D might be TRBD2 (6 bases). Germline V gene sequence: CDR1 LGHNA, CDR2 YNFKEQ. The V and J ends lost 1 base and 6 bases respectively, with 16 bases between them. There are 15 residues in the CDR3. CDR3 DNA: TGTGCCAGCAGCCAAGCAGGAGGGAATAACTGCGAGCAGTACTTC. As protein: CASSQAGGNNCEQYF.

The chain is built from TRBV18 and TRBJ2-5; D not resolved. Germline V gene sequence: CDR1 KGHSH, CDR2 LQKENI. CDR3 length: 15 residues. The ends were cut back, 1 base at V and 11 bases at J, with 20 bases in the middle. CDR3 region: CASSPRVAPYNEQYF. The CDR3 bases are TGTGCCAGCTCACCACGCGTAGCCCCCTACAATGAGCAGTACTTC.

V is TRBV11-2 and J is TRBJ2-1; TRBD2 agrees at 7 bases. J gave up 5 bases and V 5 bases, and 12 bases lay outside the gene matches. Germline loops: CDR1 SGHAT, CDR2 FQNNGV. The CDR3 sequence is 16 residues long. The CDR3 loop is CASSVRSNRGDNEQFF. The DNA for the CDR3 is TGTGCCAGCAGCGTTAGATCAAACCGGGGGGACAATGAGCAGTTCTTC.

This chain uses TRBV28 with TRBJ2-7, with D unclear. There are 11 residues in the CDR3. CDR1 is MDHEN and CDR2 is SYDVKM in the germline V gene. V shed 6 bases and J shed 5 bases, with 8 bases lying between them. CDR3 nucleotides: TGTGCCAGCAGAGGGTTTAACGAGCAGTACTTC. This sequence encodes CASRGFNEQYF.

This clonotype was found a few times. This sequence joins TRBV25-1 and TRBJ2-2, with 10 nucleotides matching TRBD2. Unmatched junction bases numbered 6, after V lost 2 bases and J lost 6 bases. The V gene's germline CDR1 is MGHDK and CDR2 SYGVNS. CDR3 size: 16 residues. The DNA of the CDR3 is TGTGCCAGCAGTGAAAGAACCGGGACTAGCGCCGGGGAGCTGTTTTTT. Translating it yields CASSERTGTSAGELFF. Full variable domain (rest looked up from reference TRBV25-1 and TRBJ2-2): EADIYQTPRYLVIGTGKKITLECSQTMGHDKMYWYQQDPGMELHLIHYSYGVNSTEKGDLSSESTVSRIRTEHFPLTLESARPSHTSQYLCASSERTGTSAGELFFGEGSRLTVL.

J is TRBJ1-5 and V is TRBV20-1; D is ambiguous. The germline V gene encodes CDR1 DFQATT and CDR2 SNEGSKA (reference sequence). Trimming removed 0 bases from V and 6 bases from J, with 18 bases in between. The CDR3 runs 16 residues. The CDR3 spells CSAREPLGVVAQPQHF. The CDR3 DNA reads TGCAGTGCTAGAGAGCCGCTCGGGGTGGTGGCTCAGCCCCAGCATTTT.

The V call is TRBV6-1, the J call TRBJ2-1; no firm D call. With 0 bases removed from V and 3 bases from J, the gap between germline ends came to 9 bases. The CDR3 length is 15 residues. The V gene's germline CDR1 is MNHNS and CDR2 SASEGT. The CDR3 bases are TGTGCCAGCAGTGAAGCGCTGTATAGCTACAATGAGCAGTTCTTC. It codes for CASSEALYSYNEQFF.

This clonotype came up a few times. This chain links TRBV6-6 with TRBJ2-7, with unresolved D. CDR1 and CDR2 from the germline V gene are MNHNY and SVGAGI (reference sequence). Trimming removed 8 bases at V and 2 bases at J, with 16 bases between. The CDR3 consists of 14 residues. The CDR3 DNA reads TGTGCCAGCCGAGACGAAGACCAACCCTACGAGCAGTACTTC. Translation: CASRDEDQPYEQYF.

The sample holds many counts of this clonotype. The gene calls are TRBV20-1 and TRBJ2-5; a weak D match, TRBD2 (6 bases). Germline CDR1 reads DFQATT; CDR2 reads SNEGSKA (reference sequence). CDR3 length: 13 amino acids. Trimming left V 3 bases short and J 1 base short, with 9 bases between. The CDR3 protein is CSASRDFQETQYF. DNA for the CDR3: TGCAGTGCTAGCCGGGACTTCCAAGAGACCCAGTACTTC.

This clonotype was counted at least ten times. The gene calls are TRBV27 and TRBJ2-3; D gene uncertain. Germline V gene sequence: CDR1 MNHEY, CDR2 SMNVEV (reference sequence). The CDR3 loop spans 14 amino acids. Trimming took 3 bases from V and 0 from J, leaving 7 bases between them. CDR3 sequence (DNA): TGTGCCAGCAGTTTTTTGGGGAGCACAGATACGCAGTATTTT. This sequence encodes CASSFLGSTDTQYF.

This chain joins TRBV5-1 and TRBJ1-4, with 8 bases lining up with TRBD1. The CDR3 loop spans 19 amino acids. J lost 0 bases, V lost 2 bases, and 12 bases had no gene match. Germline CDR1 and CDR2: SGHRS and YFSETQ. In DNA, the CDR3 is TGCGCCAGCAGCTTCACCGGACAGGGTGGAGGAGCAACTAATGAAAAACTGTTTTTT. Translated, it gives CASSFTGQGGGATNEKLFF.

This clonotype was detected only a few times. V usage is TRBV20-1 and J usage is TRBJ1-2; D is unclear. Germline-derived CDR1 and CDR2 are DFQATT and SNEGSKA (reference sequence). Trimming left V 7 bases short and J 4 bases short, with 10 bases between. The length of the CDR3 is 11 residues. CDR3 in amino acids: CSVALSYGYTF. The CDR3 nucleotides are TGCAGTGTAGCCCTCAGCTATGGCTACACCTTC.

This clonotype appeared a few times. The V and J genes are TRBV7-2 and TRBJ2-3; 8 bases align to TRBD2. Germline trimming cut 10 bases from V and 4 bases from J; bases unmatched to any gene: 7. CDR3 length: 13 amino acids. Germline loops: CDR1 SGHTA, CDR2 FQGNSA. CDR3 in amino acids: CATGRAGADTQYF. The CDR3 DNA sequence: TGTGCCACCGGGAGGGCCGGTGCAGATACGCAGTATTTT.

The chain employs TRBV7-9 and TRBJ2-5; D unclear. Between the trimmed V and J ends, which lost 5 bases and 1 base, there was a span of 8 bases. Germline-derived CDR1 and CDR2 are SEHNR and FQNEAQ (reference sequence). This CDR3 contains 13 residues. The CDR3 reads CASSRTIQETQYF. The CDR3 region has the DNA TGTGCCAGCAGCAGAACTATCCAAGAGACCCAGTACTTC. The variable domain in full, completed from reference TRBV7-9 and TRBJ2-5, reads DTGVSQNPRHKITKRGQNVTFRCDPISEHNRLYWYRQTLGQGPEFLTYFQNEAQLEKSRLLSDRFSAERPKGSFSTLEIQRTEQGDSAMYLCASSRTIQETQYFGPGTRLLVL.

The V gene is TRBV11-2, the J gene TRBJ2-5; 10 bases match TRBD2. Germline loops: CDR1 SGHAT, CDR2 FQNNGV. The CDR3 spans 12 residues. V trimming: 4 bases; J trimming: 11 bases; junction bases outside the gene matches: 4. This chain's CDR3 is CASSSSGGWQYF. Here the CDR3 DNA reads TGTGCCAGCAGCTCTAGCGGGGGATGGCAGTACTTC.

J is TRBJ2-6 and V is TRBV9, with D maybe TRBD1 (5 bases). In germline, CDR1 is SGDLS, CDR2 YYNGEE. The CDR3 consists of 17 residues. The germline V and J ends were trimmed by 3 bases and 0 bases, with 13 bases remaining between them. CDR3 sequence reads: CASSAFTGLSGANVLTF. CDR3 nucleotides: TGTGCCAGCAGCGCATTCACAGGTCTCTCTGGGGCCAACGTCCTGACTTTC.

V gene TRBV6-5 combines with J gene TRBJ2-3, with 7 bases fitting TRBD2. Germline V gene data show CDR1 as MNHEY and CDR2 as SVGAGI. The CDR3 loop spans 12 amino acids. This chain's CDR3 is CGAGRGPDTQYF. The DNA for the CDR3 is TGTGGTGCGGGGAGGGGTCCAGATACGCAGTATTTT.